This TCR beta chain was recorded in a study of tumor and adjacent non-tumor tissue in lung cancer. Germline CDR1 is MNHNY and CDR2 is SVGAGI (reference sequence). The CDR3 has 15 amino acids. Concerning this clonotype: A read error may account for a junction end that differs from germline.

This sample's RNA came from whole unsorted tissue. The normal lung tissue was taken more than 3 cm from the tumor edge. Three rounds of nested PCR, following a modified ARM-PCR protocol, produced the TCRbeta library. TCRdb analysed the multiplex PCR reads with MiXCR anew, one entry per CDR3 protein. This table has 80,000 to 100,000 distinct CDR3 sequences, roughly 80% appearing once. Material: distant non-tumor lung tissue. This rearrangement joins TRBV6-6 to TRBJ2-7, with 7 bases fitting TRBD1. The source of this sequence is a man between 60 and 75 years old with small cell lung cancer. The CDR3 DNA follows: TGTGCCAGCAGTTCCGCGACAGGGACAACCTATGAGCAGTACTTC. Its translation is CASSSATGTTYEQYF.